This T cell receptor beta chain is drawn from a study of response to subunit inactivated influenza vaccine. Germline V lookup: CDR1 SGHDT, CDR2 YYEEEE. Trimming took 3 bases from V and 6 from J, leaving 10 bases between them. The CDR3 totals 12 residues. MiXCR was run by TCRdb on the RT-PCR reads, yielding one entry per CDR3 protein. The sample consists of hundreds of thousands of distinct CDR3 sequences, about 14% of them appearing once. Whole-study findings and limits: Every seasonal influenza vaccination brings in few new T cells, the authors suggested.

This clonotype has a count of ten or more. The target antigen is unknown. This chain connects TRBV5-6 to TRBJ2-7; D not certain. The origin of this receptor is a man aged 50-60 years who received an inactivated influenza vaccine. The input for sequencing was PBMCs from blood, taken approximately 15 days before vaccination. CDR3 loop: CASSSQTGEQYF. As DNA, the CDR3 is TGTGCCAGCAGCTCTCAGACGGGCGAGCAGTACTTC.